The clone carrying this TCR beta chain was observed at least ten times. This entry belongs to a study of T cells after yellow fever vaccination. Study information: Where fractions had low cell numbers, libraries were prepared from them with the SMART-Seq v4 Ultra Low Input RNA kit.

Conversion of TCR transcripts into cDNA relied on 5'RACE template switching, which added a universal primer site and UMIs. TCRdb used MiXCR to reprocess the 5' RACE reads, holding one entry per CDR3 protein. The data contain about 52,000 distinct CDR3 sequences, approximately 7% of them singletons. Whole-study results and caveats: A small share of clonotypes appeared in both CD4 and CD8 compartments.

After removal of 4 bases from V and 3 bases from J, the junction contained 6 bases not matched to a gene. Germline values: CDR1 SGHNT, CDR2 YYREEE (reference sequence). This CDR3 region has 16 residues. Material: CD8+ T cells not binding an NS4B(214-222) dextramer, sorted from PBMCs, obtained approximately 47 days after the first yellow fever vaccination. This TCR came from a man aged 18-30 years who received the YFV17D yellow fever vaccine. The chain recombines TRBV5-4 with TRBJ2-1; 11 bases line up with TRBD2. CDR3 nucleotides: TGTGCCAGCAGCCCCACTAGCGGGGGCCACTACAATGAGCAGTTCTTC. This encodes CASSPTSGGHYNEQFF.